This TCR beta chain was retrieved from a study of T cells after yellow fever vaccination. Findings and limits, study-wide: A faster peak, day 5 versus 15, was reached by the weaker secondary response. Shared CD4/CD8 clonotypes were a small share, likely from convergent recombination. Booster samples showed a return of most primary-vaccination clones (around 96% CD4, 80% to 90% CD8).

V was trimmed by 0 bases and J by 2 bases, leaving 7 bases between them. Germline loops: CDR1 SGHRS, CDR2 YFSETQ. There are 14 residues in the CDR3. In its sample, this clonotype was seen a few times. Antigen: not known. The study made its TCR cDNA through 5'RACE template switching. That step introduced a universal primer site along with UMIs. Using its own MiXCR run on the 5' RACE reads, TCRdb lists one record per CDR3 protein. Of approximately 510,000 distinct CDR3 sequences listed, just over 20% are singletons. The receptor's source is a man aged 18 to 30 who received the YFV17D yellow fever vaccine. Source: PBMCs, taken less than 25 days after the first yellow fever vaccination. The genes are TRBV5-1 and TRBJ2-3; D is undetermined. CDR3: CASSLGFYTDTQYF. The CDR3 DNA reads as TGCGCCAGCAGCTTGGGCTTCTACACAGATACGCAGTATTTT.